The 28 T cell receptor beta chains below were found in one sample sequenced in a study of T cells in narcolepsy. Clones were sequenced by immunoSEQ multiplex PCR, and TCRdb holds only the in-frame ones, with some missing. The sample carries approximately 28,000 clones, about four fifths recorded once. The sequenced sample was CD45RA- memory CD4+ T cells from PBMCs. The source of these receptors is a human donor with narcolepsy.

The rearrangement joins TRBV21-1 to TRBJ1-1. TRBV21-1 is termed a pseudogene. The CDR3 is made up of 17 amino acids. The CDR3 sequence: CASSRHMERQGDTEAFF. CDR3 DNA sequence: TGTGCCAGCAGCCGTCATATGGAGCGACAAGGCGACACTGAAGCTTTCTTT.

This clone appeared once. J is TRBJ1-1 and V is TRBV7-8; D unclear. CDR3 size: 14 residues. Deletions cut 5 bases from V and 0 bases from J, with 10 bases between. The V gene's germline CDR1 is SGHVS and CDR2 FQNEAQ. Here the CDR3 reads CASSNRVLNTEAFF. CDR3 DNA: TGTGCCAGCAGCAATAGGGTACTGAACACTGAAGCTTTCTTT.

The V call is TRBV11-2, the J call TRBJ2-3; no firm D call. This CDR3 contains 16 residues. V lost 5 bases and J 3 bases, leaving 18 bases between the germline ends. Germline V lookup: CDR1 SGHAT, CDR2 FQNNGV. Here the CDR3 DNA reads TGTGCCAGCAGCCCTAACCGCCAAGGTTTAACAGATACGCAGTATTTT. Protein sequence: CASSPNRQGLTDTQYF.

The chain links TRBV5-5 to TRBJ1-2; 7 positions agree with TRBD1. The CDR3 runs to 14 residues. CDR1 is SGHKS and CDR2 is YYEKEE in the germline V gene (reference sequence). With V trimmed by 4 bases and J by 2 bases, 5 bases remained unmatched. CDR3 region: CASSRLQGNYGYTF. Here the CDR3 DNA reads TGTGCCAGCAGCCGTCTACAGGGGAACTATGGCTACACCTTC. The entire variable domain, with the rest obtained from reference TRBV5-5 and TRBJ1-2, is as follows: DAGVTQSPTHLIKTRGQQVTLRCSPISGHKSVSWYQQVLGQGPQFIFQYYEKEERGRGNFPDRFSARQFPNYSSELNVNALLLGDSALYLCASSRLQGNYGYTFGSGTRLTVV.

This rearrangement joins TRBV7-3 to TRBJ2-1; D might be TRBD2 (7 bases). V shed 6 bases and J shed 7 bases, with 22 bases lying between them. This CDR3 has 16 amino acids. The germline V gene has CDR1 SGHTA and CDR2 FQGTGA. CDR3: CASSPAGAGGKNEQFF. CDR3 bases: TGTGCCAGCAGTCCCGCGGGGGCCGGGGGAAAAAATGAGCAGTTCTTC. Looking up the rest from reference TRBV7-3 and TRBJ2-1 gives the full variable domain: GAGVSQTPSNKVTEKGKYVELRCDPISGHTALYWYRQSLGQGPEFLIYFQGTGAADDSGLPNDRFFAVRPEGSVSTLKIQRTERGDSAVYLCASSPAGAGGKNEQFFGPGTRLTVL.

This clone has more than one count but fewer than ten. The CDR3 DNA sequence: TGTGCCTGGAGCATGGCGGGGGCAGGGGATACGCAGTATTTT. It is translated as CAWSMAGAGDTQYF. The V gene is TRBV30, the J gene TRBJ2-3; possibly TRBD2 for D (7 bases). Trimming shortened V by 3 bases and J by 6 bases, and 16 bases separated the two germline ends. Germline V gene sequence: CDR1 GTSNPN, CDR2 SVGIG (reference sequence). The CDR3 is made up of 14 amino acids.

The V gene is TRBV14, the J gene TRBJ2-5, with D perhaps matching TRBD1 or TRBD2 (5 bases each). In germline, CDR1 is SGHDN, CDR2 FVKESK. This CDR3 spans 16 amino acids. Trimming cost V 1 base and J 2 bases, with 14 bases left between them. The CDR3 region has the DNA TGTGCCAGCAGCCAAGCACTCAACAGGAGGCAAGAGACCCAGTACTTC. This translates into CASSQALNRRQETQYF. The full variable domain, completed using reference TRBV14 and TRBJ2-5, is EAGVTQFPSHSVIEKGQTVTLRCDPISGHDNLYWYRRVMGKEIKFLLHFVKESKQDESGMPNNRFLAERTGGTYSTLKVQPAELEDSGVYFCASSQALNRRQETQYFGPGTRLLVL.

The chain recombines TRBV7-2 with TRBJ2-5; a weak D match, TRBD2 (6 bases). Germline V lookup: CDR1 SGHTA, CDR2 FQGNSA. V was shortened by 5 bases and J by 5 bases, with 9 bases between the two germline ends. This CDR3 region has 12 residues. The CDR3 DNA is TGTGCCAGCAGCACGGGGGTGGAGACCCAGTACTTC. It specifies CASSTGVETQYF.

Remarks on this clone: One end of the junction does not line up with germline, which may come from a read error. The chain couples TRBV7-9 to TRBJ2-7, with D perhaps matching TRBD1 or TRBD2 (6 bases each). Germline CDR1 and CDR2: SEHNR and FQNEAQ (reference sequence). The CDR3 runs 15 residues. CDR3 DNA sequence: TGTGCCAGCGGCAAAGAGGGGGGCCCCTCCGACGAGCAGTACTTC. Amino acids: CASGKEGGPSDEQYF.

This clone was counted a single time. The gene calls are TRBV6-6 and TRBJ1-1; TRBD1 is a possible D gene (6 bases). V shed 5 bases and J shed 1 base, with 14 bases lying between them. The CDR3 totals 15 residues. CDR1 and CDR2 (germline): MNHNY, SVGAGI (reference sequence). The CDR3 here is CASSPPGHRNTEAFF. The CDR3 DNA is TGTGCCAGCAGTCCCCCGGGACATAGGAACACTGAAGCTTTCTTT.

This clone was seen only once. This chain connects TRBV11-2 to TRBJ1-1, with TRBD1 as a possible D gene (6 bases). The CDR3 covers 14 residues. Germline CDR1 and CDR2: SGHAT and FQNNGV. Trimming left V 7 bases short and J 3 bases short, with 15 bases between. CDR3 nucleotides: TGTGCCAGCACTACGAGGGGGGGGGACACTGAAGCTTTCTTT. It codes for CASTTRGGDTEAFF.

The J gene is TRBJ1-1, the V gene TRBV5-6, with 9 positions matching TRBD1. CDR1 SGHDT and CDR2 YYEEEE come from the germline V gene. There are 15 residues in the CDR3. The V and J ends lost 3 bases and 10 bases, in that order; junction bases with no gene match: 13. CDR3 region: CASSSLDRGITGAFF. The CDR3 bases are TGTGCCAGCAGCTCCCTGGACAGGGGCATAACCGGAGCTTTCTTT.

This rearrangement joins TRBV6-1 to TRBJ1-2; the D gene is possibly TRBD1 (6 bases). The germline gives CDR1 MNHNS, CDR2 SASEGT. V was cut by 6 bases and J by 11 bases, with 13 bases left in between. CDR3 length: 11 amino acids. The DNA for the CDR3 is TGTGCCAGCAGCCCGGACAGACTATACACCTTC. It encodes CASSPDRLYTF.

Only a few counts were recorded for this clone. The rearrangement links TRBV27 to TRBJ1-5; the D gene is possibly TRBD1 (5 bases). Germline V gene sequence: CDR1 MNHEY, CDR2 SMNVEV (reference sequence). The CDR3 runs to 15 residues. With 6 bases removed from V and 2 bases from J, the gap between germline ends came to 14 bases. As DNA, the CDR3 is TGTGCCAGCAGGTCCCGGGGGGTAGGCAATCAGCCCCAGCATTTT. Translation: CASRSRGVGNQPQHF.

The chain carries TRBV30 and TRBJ2-7, with no clear D. The germline gives CDR1 GTSNPN, CDR2 SVGIG (reference sequence). V was shortened by 0 bases and J by 10 bases, with 10 bases between the two germline ends. CDR3 length equals 11 residues. CDR3 loop: CAWSVQSAQYF. The CDR3 bases are TGTGCCTGGAGTGTACAGAGCGCACAGTACTTC.

V gene TRBV30 combines with J gene TRBJ2-6; D is unresolved. Deletions cut 0 bases from V and 3 bases from J, with 3 bases between. The length of the CDR3 is 13 residues. Germline V gene data show CDR1 as GTSNPN and CDR2 as SVGIG (reference sequence). CDR3 sequence reads: CAWSVVGANVLTF. DNA for the CDR3: TGTGCCTGGAGTGTGGTTGGGGCCAACGTCCTGACTTTC.

The rearrangement links TRBV5-4 to TRBJ2-7, with a possible D match to TRBD1 (7 bases). The CDR3 contains 15 residues. Germline CDR1 and CDR2: SGHNT and YYREEE (reference sequence). The ends were cut back, 1 base at V and 6 bases at J, with 17 bases in the middle. CDR3 protein: CASSLRQGGPSEQYF. CDR3 DNA sequence: TGTGCCAGCAGCTTGCGCCAGGGGGGTCCCTCCGAGCAGTACTTC.

This sequence joins TRBV28 and TRBJ1-2, with D perhaps TRBD1 (5 bases). V lost 6 bases and J lost 11, with 13 bases in between. The CDR3 has 11 residues. Germline CDR1 and CDR2: MDHEN and SYDVKM. CDR3: CASSSQGGYTF. The CDR3 region has the DNA TGTGCCAGCAGCTCTCAGGGAGGATACACCTTC.

The genes are TRBV30 and TRBJ2-7; the D gene could be TRBD1 or TRBD2 (5 bases each). Germline CDR1 GTSNPN, CDR2 SVGIG (reference sequence). The CDR3 is 12 amino acids. The V end lost 3 bases, the J end lost 7 bases, and 13 bases lay between the germline ends. CDR3 sequence (DNA): TGTGCCTGGAGGAACAGTTGGGGGGAGCAGTACTTC. It specifies CAWRNSWGEQYF.

The chain is built from TRBV4-1 and TRBJ2-4, with no clear D. Looked up from germline, CDR1 is MGHRA and CDR2 is YSYEKL. The CDR3 totals 15 residues. V was pared by 1 base and J by 0 bases, with 7 bases between. The CDR3 is CASSQALLAKNIQYF. For the CDR3, the DNA is TGCGCCAGCAGCCAAGCCCTATTAGCCAAAAACATTCAGTACTTC.

The chain carries TRBV6-6 and TRBJ1-6; no reliable D call. This CDR3 is 15 amino acids long. The germline V gene encodes CDR1 MNHNY and CDR2 SVGAGI (reference sequence). V gave up 2 bases and J gave up 1 base, with 6 bases separating them. CDR3 nucleotides: TGTGCCAGCAGTTACGGGGAGTCCTATAATTCACCCCTCCACTTT. Residues: CASSYGESYNSPLHF.

The V gene is TRBV30, the J gene TRBJ1-1; 9 bases are shared with TRBD1. Germline V CDR1 and CDR2: GTSNPN, SVGIG (reference sequence). The CDR3 covers 14 residues. Germline trimming cut 3 bases from V and 1 base from J; bases unmatched to any gene: 3. CDR3 region: CAWRGQGTNTEAFF. As DNA, the CDR3 is TGTGCCTGGAGAGGACAGGGGACGAACACTGAAGCTTTCTTT.

CDR3 DNA: TGTGCCAGCTCTCTGGGTCTCCTAGGGTATGGCTACACCTTC. This codes for CASSLGLLGYGYTF. The genes are TRBV18 and TRBJ1-2; D is undetermined. The CDR3 totals 14 residues. Germline V lookup: CDR1 KGHSH, CDR2 LQKENI. V was pared by 6 bases and J by 5 bases, with 16 bases between.

The V call is TRBV7-2, the J call TRBJ2-7; D unclear. CDR3 size: 13 residues. V lost 0 bases, J lost 5 bases, and 8 bases lay in between. The germline V gene encodes CDR1 SGHTA and CDR2 FQGNSA. The CDR3: CASSLAIPDEQYF. In DNA form, the CDR3 reads TGTGCCAGCAGCTTAGCGATCCCAGACGAGCAGTACTTC. Full variable domain (outside the CDR3, taken from reference TRBV7-2 and TRBJ2-7): GAGVSQSPSNKVTEKGKDVELRCDPISGHTALYWYRQSLGQGLEFLIYFQGNSAPDKSGLPSDRFSAERTGGSVSTLTIQRTQQEDSAVYLCASSLAIPDEQYFGPGTRLTVT.

By sample fraction, this clone is medium-sized. The CDR3 DNA is TGTGCCATTGTATCCGAACCTAACGGGGGCGAGCAGTACTTC. Protein product: CAIVSEPNGGEQYF. This chain links TRBV10-3 with TRBJ2-7, with a weak D call TRBD2 (6 bases). This CDR3 has 14 residues. V lost 9 bases and J 6 bases, leaving 21 bases between the germline ends. Per germline, CDR1 ENHRY and CDR2 SYGVKD.

The V call is TRBV6-6, the J call TRBJ2-7, with 9 positions matching TRBD1. Germline lookup yields CDR1 MNHNY and CDR2 SVGAGI (reference sequence). This CDR3 comprises 14 residues. Trimming cost V 6 bases and J 3 bases; bases outside gene matches: 6. CDR3 residues: CASRWGQGDYEQYF. The CDR3 DNA reads TGTGCCAGCAGATGGGGACAGGGAGACTACGAGCAGTACTTC.

The rearrangement joins TRBV7-2 to TRBJ2-7, with D tentatively TRBD2 (6 bases). V lost 6 bases and J lost 1, with 19 bases in between. CDR1 and CDR2 (germline): SGHTA, FQGNSA. This CDR3 comprises 16 residues. The CDR3 bases are TGTGCCAGCAGTCAAACACCGGGACTGATGTCCTACGAGCAGTACTTC. Translated: CASSQTPGLMSYEQYF.

V and J are TRBV4-1 and TRBJ1-2; D possibly corresponds to TRBD1 (6 bases). Germline values: CDR1 MGHRA, CDR2 YSYEKL. With 2 bases removed from V and 3 bases from J, the gap between germline ends came to 13 bases. CDR3 length equals 15 residues. The CDR3 spells CASSQLTGTHYGYTF. DNA of the CDR3: TGCGCCAGCAGCCAACTCACAGGGACCCACTATGGCTACACCTTC.